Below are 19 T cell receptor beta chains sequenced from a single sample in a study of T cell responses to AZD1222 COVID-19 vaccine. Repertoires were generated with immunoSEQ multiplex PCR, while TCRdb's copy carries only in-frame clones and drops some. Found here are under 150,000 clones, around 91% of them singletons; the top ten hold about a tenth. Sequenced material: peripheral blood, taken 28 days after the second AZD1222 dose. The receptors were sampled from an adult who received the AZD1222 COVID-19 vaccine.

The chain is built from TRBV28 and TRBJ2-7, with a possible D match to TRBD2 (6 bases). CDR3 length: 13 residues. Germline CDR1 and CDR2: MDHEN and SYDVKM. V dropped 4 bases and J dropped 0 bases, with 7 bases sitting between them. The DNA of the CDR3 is TGTGCCAGCAGTTCGGGGGTCTCCTACGAGCAGTACGTC. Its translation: CASSSGVSYEQYV.

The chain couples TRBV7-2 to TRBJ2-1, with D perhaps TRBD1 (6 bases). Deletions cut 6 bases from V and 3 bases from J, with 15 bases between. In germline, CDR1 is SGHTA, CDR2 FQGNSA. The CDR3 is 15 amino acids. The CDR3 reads CASRSSRGSYNEQFF. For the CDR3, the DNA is TGTGCCAGCAGGTCGTCGAGGGGGAGCTACAATGAGCAGTTCTTC.

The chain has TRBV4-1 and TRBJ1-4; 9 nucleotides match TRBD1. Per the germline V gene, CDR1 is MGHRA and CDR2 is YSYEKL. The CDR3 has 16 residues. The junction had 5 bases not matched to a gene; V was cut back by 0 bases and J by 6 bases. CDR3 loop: CASSQDRHRGHEKLFF. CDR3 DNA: TGCGCCAGCAGCCAAGATCGTCACAGGGGGCATGAAAAACTGTTTTTT.

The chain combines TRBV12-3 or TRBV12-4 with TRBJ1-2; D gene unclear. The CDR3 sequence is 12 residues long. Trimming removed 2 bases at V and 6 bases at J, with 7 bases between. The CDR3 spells CASSLTVDGYTF. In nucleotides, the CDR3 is TGTGCCAGCAGTTTAACGGTGGATGGCTACACCTTC.

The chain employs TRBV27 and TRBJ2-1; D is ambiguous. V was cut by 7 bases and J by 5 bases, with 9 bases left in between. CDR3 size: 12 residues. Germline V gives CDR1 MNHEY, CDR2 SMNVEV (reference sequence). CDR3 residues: CASKGGNNEQFF. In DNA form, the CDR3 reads TGTGCCAGCAAGGGCGGCAACAATGAGCAGTTCTTC.

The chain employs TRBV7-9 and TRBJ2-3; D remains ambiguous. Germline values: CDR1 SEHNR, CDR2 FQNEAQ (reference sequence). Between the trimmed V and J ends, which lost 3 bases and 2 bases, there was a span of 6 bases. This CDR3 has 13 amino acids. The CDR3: CASSFELTDTQYF. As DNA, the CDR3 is TGTGCCAGCAGCTTCGAACTCACAGATACGCAGTATTTT. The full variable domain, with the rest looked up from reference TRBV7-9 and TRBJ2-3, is DTGVSQNPRHKITKRGQNVTFRCDPISEHNRLYWYRQTLGQGPEFLTYFQNEAQLEKSRLLSDRFSAERPKGSFSTLEIQRTEQGDSAMYLCASSFELTDTQYFGPGTRLTVL.

The CDR3 sequence: CASSRDRGRLEQYV. The CDR3 DNA reads TGTGCCAGCAGTCGGGACAGGGGGAGGCTGGAGCAGTACGTC. The rearrangement links TRBV2 to TRBJ2-7; TRBD1 aligns across 11 bases. V shed 5 bases and J 7 bases; nucleotides not matched to a gene: 7. This CDR3 comprises 14 residues. The V gene's germline CDR1 is SNHLY and CDR2 FYNNEI.

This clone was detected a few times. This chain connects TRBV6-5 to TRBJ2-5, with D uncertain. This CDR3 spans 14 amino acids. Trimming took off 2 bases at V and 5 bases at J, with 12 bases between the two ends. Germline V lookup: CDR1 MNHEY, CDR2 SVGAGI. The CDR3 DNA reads TGTGCCAGCAGTTACGGCTCGGGTCTGGAGACCCAGTACTTC. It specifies CASSYGSGLETQYF.

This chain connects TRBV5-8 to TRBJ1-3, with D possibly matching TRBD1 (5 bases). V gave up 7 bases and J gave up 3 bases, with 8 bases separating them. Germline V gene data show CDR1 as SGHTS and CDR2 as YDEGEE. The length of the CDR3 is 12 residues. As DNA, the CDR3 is TGTGCCAGCGGGACGGATGGAAACACCATATATTTT. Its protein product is CASGTDGNTIYF.

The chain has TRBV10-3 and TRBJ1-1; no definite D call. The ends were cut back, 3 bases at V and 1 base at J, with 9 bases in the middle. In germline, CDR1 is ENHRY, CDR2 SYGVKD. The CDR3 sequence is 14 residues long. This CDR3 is CAISETRENTEAFF. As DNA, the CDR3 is TGTGCCATCAGTGAAACTAGGGAGAACACTGAAGCTTTCTTT.

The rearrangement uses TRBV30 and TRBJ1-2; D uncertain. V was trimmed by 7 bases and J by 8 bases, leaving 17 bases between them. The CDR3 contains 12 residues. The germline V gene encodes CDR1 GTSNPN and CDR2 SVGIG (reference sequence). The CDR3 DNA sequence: TGTGCCTCAGAATGGACCGCGGTGGGCTACACCTTC. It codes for CASEWTAVGYTF.

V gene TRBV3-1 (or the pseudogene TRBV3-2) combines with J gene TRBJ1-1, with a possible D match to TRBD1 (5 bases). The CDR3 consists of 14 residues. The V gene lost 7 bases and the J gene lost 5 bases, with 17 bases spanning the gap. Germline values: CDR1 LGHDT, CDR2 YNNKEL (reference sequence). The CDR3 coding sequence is TGTGCCAGCAACAACCGGGACGGTGGAACTGAAGCTTTCTTT. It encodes CASNNRDGGTEAFF.

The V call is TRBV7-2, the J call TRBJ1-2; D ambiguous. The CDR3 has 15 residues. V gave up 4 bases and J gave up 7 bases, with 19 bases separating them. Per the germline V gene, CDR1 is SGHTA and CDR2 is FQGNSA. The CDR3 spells CASSSPSGPITGYTF. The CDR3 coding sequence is TGTGCCAGCAGCTCCCCCAGCGGGCCTATTACTGGCTACACCTTC.

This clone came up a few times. CDR3 region: CASSLIGLKKAFF. In nucleotides, the CDR3 is TGTGCCAGCAGCTTAATAGGACTGAAAAAAGCTTTCTTT. V usage is TRBV7-2 and J usage is TRBJ1-1, with no clear D. Germline V gives CDR1 SGHTA, CDR2 FQGNSA. Trimming left V 2 bases short and J 9 bases short, with 13 bases between. The CDR3 spans 13 residues.

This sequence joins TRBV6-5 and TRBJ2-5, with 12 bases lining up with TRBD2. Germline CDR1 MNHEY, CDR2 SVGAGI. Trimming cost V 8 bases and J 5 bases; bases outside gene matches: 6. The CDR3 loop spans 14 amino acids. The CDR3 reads CASETGTSGETQYF. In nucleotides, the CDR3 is TGTGCCAGCGAAACCGGGACTAGCGGGGAGACCCAGTACTTC.

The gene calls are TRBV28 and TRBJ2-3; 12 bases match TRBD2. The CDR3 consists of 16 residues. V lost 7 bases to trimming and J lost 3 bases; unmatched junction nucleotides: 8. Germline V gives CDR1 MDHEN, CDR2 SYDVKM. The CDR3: CASNLLAGGGTDTQYF. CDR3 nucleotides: TGTGCCAGCAACTTACTAGCGGGGGGTGGTACAGATACGCAGTATTTT.

This chain's CDR3 is CASSPRLAGGPAAAQYF. CDR3 nucleotide sequence: TGTGCCAGCAGCCCACGACTAGCGGGGGGCCCCGCGGCAGCCCAGTACTTC. V gene TRBV3-1 (or the pseudogene TRBV3-2) combines with J gene TRBJ2-5; 13 nucleotides match TRBD2. The V segment lost 4 bases and the J segment 9 bases; nucleotides outside the gene matches: 14. The CDR3 runs to 17 residues. The germline V gene has CDR1 LGHDT and CDR2 YNNKEL (reference sequence).

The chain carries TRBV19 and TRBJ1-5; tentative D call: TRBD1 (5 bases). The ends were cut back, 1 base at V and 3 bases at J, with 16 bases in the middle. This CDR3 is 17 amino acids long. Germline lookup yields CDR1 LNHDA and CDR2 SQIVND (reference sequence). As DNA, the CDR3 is TGTGCCAGTAGTATAGGGCCGGCACGACAGATCAATCAGCCCCAGCATTTT. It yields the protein CASSIGPARQINQPQHF.

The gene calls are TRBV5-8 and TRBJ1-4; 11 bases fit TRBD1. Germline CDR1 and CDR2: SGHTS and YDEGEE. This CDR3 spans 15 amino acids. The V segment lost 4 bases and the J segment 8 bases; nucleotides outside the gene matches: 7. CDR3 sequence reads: CASSRYRDRGEKLFF. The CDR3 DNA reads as TGTGCCAGCAGCCGATACCGGGACAGGGGGGAAAAACTGTTTTTT.